These 12 T cell receptor beta chains originate from one sample sequenced in a study of Ad26.COV2.S vaccination and SARS-CoV-2 variants. Produced via immunoSEQ multiplex PCR; TCRdb's table is partial and in-frame only. The data show about 180,000 clones, approximately 88% seen once. Sample: peripheral blood, taken after recovery from COVID-19. Receptor source: a human donor who had recovered from COVID-19.

The chain employs TRBV3-1 (or the pseudogene TRBV3-2) and TRBJ2-5, with 7 bases aligning to TRBD2. J lost 5 bases, V lost 4 bases, and 10 bases had no gene match. Germline V gene lookup returns CDR1 LGHDT and CDR2 YNNKEL (reference sequence). There are 15 residues in the CDR3. DNA of the CDR3: TGTGCCAGCAGCCCCCTGGGACTACCTGTGGAGACCCAGTACTTC. This codes for CASSPLGLPVETQYF.

The V and J genes are TRBV18 and TRBJ2-3; D not resolved. V gave up 5 bases and J gave up 3 bases, with 24 bases separating them. Germline CDR1 reads KGHSH; CDR2 reads LQKENI. This CDR3 is built from 18 residues. The CDR3: CASSEPPKGSRRTDTQYF. The CDR3, as DNA: TGTGCCAGCTCAGAACCCCCGAAAGGGTCGCGAAGGACAGATACGCAGTATTTT.

This sequence joins TRBV6-6 and TRBJ2-7; perhaps TRBD1 as D (5 bases). Between the trimmed V and J ends, which lost 8 bases and 3 bases, there was a span of 11 bases. The CDR3 runs 12 residues. Germline V CDR1 and CDR2: MNHNY, SVGAGI (reference sequence). The CDR3 sequence is CASVDRSYEQYF. CDR3 in DNA: TGTGCCAGCGTCGACAGAAGCTACGAGCAGTACTTC.

This chain links TRBV7-9 with TRBJ1-2, with a possible D match to TRBD1 (5 bases). In germline, CDR1 is SEHNR, CDR2 FQNEAQ (reference sequence). Trimming cost V 6 bases and J 8 bases, with 13 bases left between them. This CDR3 comprises 12 residues. Here the CDR3 reads CASRGVSSGYTF. As DNA, the CDR3 is TGTGCCAGCAGAGGGGTTTCGAGCGGCTACACCTTC.

This chain uses TRBV7-9 with TRBJ2-1; 7 nucleotides agree with TRBD2. CDR3 length: 17 amino acids. Per the germline V gene, CDR1 is SEHNR and CDR2 is FQNEAQ (reference sequence). J was trimmed by 4 bases and V by 0 bases; bases with no gene match: 9. CDR3: CASSLAGRLAVYNEQFF. The DNA for the CDR3 is TGTGCCAGCAGCTTAGCGGGGCGACTAGCTGTTTACAATGAGCAGTTCTTC.

The genes are TRBV5-1 and TRBJ2-3; perhaps TRBD2 as D (6 bases). With 5 bases removed from V and 4 bases from J, the gap between germline ends came to 11 bases. This CDR3 contains 13 residues. The germline CDR1 and CDR2 sequences are SGHRS and YFSETQ. The CDR3 loop is CASRGAGPDTQYF. For the CDR3, the DNA is TGCGCCAGCAGAGGCGCGGGGCCAGATACGCAGTATTTT.

This chain uses TRBV27 with TRBJ2-1; D not certain. Trimming took 3 bases from V and 7 from J, leaving 13 bases between them. This CDR3 contains 14 residues. The V gene's germline CDR1 is MNHEY and CDR2 SMNVEV (reference sequence). CDR3 nucleotides: TGTGCCAGCAGTTTGAAGGGTATAACAAATGAGCAGTTCTTC. Its protein is CASSLKGITNEQFF.

The CDR3 nucleotides are TGCGCCAGCAGCTTACGACAGGGGGCGACCGGGGAGCTGTTTTTT. It specifies CASSLRQGATGELFF. The V call is TRBV5-1, the J call TRBJ2-2; 10 nucleotides agree with TRBD1. Looked up from germline, CDR1 is SGHRS and CDR2 is YFSETQ. CDR3 length equals 15 residues. Trimming took 2 bases from V and 5 from J; bases not matched to a gene: 3.

This chain joins TRBV5-5 and TRBJ1-5; D gene unclear. CDR3 length: 13 amino acids. Germline CDR1 SGHKS, CDR2 YYEKEE (reference sequence). V was cut by 4 bases and J by 2 bases, with 7 bases left in between. The CDR3 spells CASSPTGNQPQHF. In DNA, the CDR3 is TGTGCCAGCAGCCCTACGGGCAATCAGCCCCAGCATTTT. The entire variable domain, with the rest obtained from reference TRBV5-5 and TRBJ1-5, is as follows: DAGVTQSPTHLIKTRGQQVTLRCSPISGHKSVSWYQQVLGQGPQFIFQYYEKEERGRGNFPDRFSARQFPNYSSELNVNALLLGDSALYLCASSPTGNQPQHFGDGTRLSIL.

This chain connects TRBV24-1 to TRBJ2-3; D tentatively reads TRBD1 or TRBD2 (5 bases each). The germline V gene encodes CDR1 KGHDR and CDR2 SFDVKD. This CDR3 has 16 amino acids. V lost 4 bases and J lost 5, with 18 bases in between. In nucleotides, the CDR3 is TGTGCCACCAGTGACCGCCCCGGGGACGAGCAAGATACGCAGTATTTT. Translated, it gives CATSDRPGDEQDTQYF.

The genes are TRBV6-4 and TRBJ2-2; 7 nucleotides line up with TRBD2. The germline CDR1 and CDR2 sequences are MRHNA and SNTAGT. J gave up 1 base and V 4 bases, and 3 bases lay outside the gene matches. This CDR3 region has 15 residues. DNA for the CDR3: TGTGCCAGCAGTGCCAGCGGGATGAACACCGGGGAGCTGTTTTTT. Translating it yields CASSASGMNTGELFF.

The chain carries TRBV5-4 and TRBJ2-6; D is undetermined. Germline V gives CDR1 SGHNT, CDR2 YYREEE (reference sequence). The CDR3 has 15 residues. The V end was cut by 3 bases, the J end by 0 bases, with 7 bases between. CDR3 in amino acids: CASSSGSSGANVLTF. In DNA, the CDR3 is TGTGCCAGCAGCTCCGGTAGCTCTGGGGCCAACGTCCTGACTTTC.